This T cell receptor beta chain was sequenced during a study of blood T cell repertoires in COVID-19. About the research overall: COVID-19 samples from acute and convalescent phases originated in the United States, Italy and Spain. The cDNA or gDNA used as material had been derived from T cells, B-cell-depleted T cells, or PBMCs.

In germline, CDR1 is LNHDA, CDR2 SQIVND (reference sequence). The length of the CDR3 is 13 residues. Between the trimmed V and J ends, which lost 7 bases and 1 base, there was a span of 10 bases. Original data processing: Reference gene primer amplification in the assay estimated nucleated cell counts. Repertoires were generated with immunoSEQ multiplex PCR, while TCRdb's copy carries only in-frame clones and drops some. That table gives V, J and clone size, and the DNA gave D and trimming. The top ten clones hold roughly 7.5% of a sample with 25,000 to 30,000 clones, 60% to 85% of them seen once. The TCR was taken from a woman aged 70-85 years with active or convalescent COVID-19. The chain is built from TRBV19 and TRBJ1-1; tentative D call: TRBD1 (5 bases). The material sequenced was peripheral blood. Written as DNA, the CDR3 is TGTGCCAGTACCACAACAGGGAACACTGAAGCTTTCTTT. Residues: CASTTTGNTEAFF. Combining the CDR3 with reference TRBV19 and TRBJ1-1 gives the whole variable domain DGGITQSPKYLFRKEGQNVTLSCEQNLNHDAMYWYRQDPGQGLRLIYYSQIVNDFQKGDIAEGYSVSREKKESFPLTVTSAQKNPTAFYLCASTTTGNTEAFFGQGTRLTVV.